This TCR beta chain is drawn from a study of blood T cell repertoires in COVID-19. Overall study context: T cells, B-cell-depleted T cells, or PBMCs supplied cDNA or gDNA.

This clone was counted a few times. V gave up 2 bases and J gave up 0 bases, with 16 bases separating them. The CDR3 extends over 17 amino acids. Germline V gives CDR1 KGHSH, CDR2 LQKENI. The protocol was immunoSEQ multiplex PCR, while the TCRdb copy is restricted to in-frame clones and leaves out a portion. The sample lists 150,000 to 200,000 clones, approximately 84% occurring once. The TCR originated in a woman between 35 and 50 years old with acute COVID-19. The specimen sequenced was PBMCs or T cells enriched from blood (not recorded which). The rearrangement joins TRBV18 to TRBJ1-1; maybe TRBD1 (5 bases). DNA of the CDR3: TGTGCCAGCTCACCAGCAGGGCTCCGCCTTATGAACACTGAAGCTTTCTTT. This encodes CASSPAGLRLMNTEAFF.